Listed below are T cell receptor beta chains from one sample, sequenced in a study of blood T cells in healthy people across ages. Via MiXCR, TCRdb re-called the 5' RACE reads, giving one row per CDR3 protein. The sample shows hundreds of thousands of distinct CDR3 sequences, around 50% of them seen only once. Sequencing input: blood. The receptors derive from a woman over 75 in good health. CDR3s include the opening cysteine and the closing phenylalanine or tryptophan. D genes are given only for firm matches. Clone size appears in some rows only: once, few, many, or a class for an expanded clone.

j_call d_call cdr3_length v_call clone_size cdr3_aa cdr3_nt
TRBJ2-1 NA 14 TRBV7-3 many CASSPKGGYNEQFF TGTGCCAGCAGTCCAAAGGGCGGTTACAATGAGCAGTTCTTC
TRBJ2-1 NA 11 TRBV29-1 many CSGGQNNEQFF TGCAGCGGCGGACAGAACAATGAGCAGTTCTTC
TRBJ1-2 NA 14 TRBV29-1 NA CSAAGPISNYGYTF TGCAGCGCTGCCGGGCCTATATCTAACTATGGCTACACCTTC
TRBJ2-1 NA 12 TRBV5-5 NA CASSLYYNEQFF TGTGCCAGCAGCTTATACTACAATGAGCAGTTCTTC
TRBJ2-2 NA 15 TRBV5-1 NA CASSPRTATFGELFF TGCGCCAGCAGCCCCCGGACAGCTACTTTCGGGGAGCTGTTTTTT
TRBJ2-2 NA 15 TRBV6-1 NA CASSAGETHTGELFF TGTGCCAGCAGTGCCGGGGAGACGCACACCGGGGAGCTGTTTTTT
TRBJ2-2 NA 16 TRBV3-1 once CASIPNGGRDTGELFF TGTGCCAGCATCCCTAACGGAGGGCGGGACACCGGGGAGCTGTTTTTT
TRBJ2-3 NA 13 TRBV27 NA CASQRKSTDTQYF TGTGCCAGCCAAAGAAAAAGCACAGATACGCAGTATTTT
TRBJ2-7 NA 11 TRBV2 NA CASSAQDEQYF TGTGCCAGCAGCGCACAGGACGAGCAGTACTTC
TRBJ1-1 NA 14 TRBV3-1 NA CASNPGPQNTEAFF TGTGCCAGCAACCCTGGGCCCCAGAACACTGAAGCTTTCTTT
TRBJ2-5 TRBD2 15 TRBV4-1 few CASSQVPRGGETQYF TGCGCCAGCAGCCAAGTACCGCGCGGGGGAGAGACCCAGTACTTC
TRBJ2-2 NA 11 TRBV12-3/TRBV12-4 NA CASTLERELFF TGTGCCAGCACCTTGGAACGGGAGCTGTTTTTT
TRBJ2-7 NA 15 TRBV7-8 NA CASSYRTEGPYEQYF TGTGCCAGCAGCTATAGGACTGAAGGGCCCTACGAGCAGTACTTC
TRBJ2-3 NA 12 TRBV28 NA CASKLDLDTQYF TGTGCCAGCAAACTAGATCTGGATACGCAGTATTTT
TRBJ2-3 TRBD2 15 TRBV11-2 once CASSPPGLATAAQYF TGTGCCAGCAGCCCCCCGGGACTAGCGACTGCTGCGCAGTATTTT
TRBJ2-1 TRBD2 12 TRBV5-1 many CASSAGGGEQFF TGCGCCAGCAGCGCGGGGGGCGGTGAGCAGTTCTTC
TRBJ1-2 NA 12 TRBV11-2 NA CARGGRNYGYTF TGTGCCAGGGGGGGCAGGAACTATGGCTACACCTTC
TRBJ2-4 NA 14 TRBV7-2 NA CASSLSGPLWEQYF TGTGCCAGCAGCTTATCGGGGCCTCTCTGGGAGCAGTACTTC
TRBJ2-7 NA 13 TRBV30 NA CAWSVSGVNEQYF TGTGCCTGGAGTGTATCAGGGGTCAACGAGCAGTACTTC
TRBJ2-5 NA 15 TRBV7-2 few CASSTRGRSQETQYF TGTGCCAGCAGCACCCGGGGTAGGAGCCAAGAGACCCAGTACTTC
TRBJ2-1 NA 18 TRBV27 NA CASSPRTYLRSSYNEQFF TGTGCCAGCAGCCCACGGACATACCTCAGGAGCTCCTACAATGAGCAGTTCTTC
TRBJ1-5 NA 11 TRBV20-1 NA CSVAPNQPQHF TGCAGTGTTGCACCAAATCAGCCCCAGCATTTT
TRBJ2-1 TRBD2 19 TRBV6-1 NA CASSEAGGRAFSSYNEQFF TGTGCCAGCAGTGAAGCTGGCGGGAGGGCCTTCTCCTCCTACAATGAGCAGTTCTTC
TRBJ1-1 NA 13 TRBV7-9 NA CASSLTVQVEAFF TGTGCCAGCAGCTTAACGGTTCAGGTTGAAGCTTTCTTT
TRBJ2-2 NA 14 TRBV28 few CASSIPGYTGELFF TGTGCCAGCAGTATTCCAGGGTACACCGGGGAGCTGTTTTTT
TRBJ2-7 NA 11 TRBV5-1 NA CASKFEREQYF TGCGCCAGCAAATTCGAAAGAGAGCAGTACTTC
TRBJ2-1 TRBD2 14 TRBV3-1 NA CASSQGASGGQQFF TGTGCCAGCAGCCAAGGCGCTAGCGGGGGTCAGCAGTTCTTC
TRBJ2-1 TRBD2 15 TRBV2 NA CASSEAASGIGEQFF TGTGCCAGCAGTGAAGCGGCTAGCGGGATCGGTGAGCAGTTCTTC
TRBJ2-7 NA 14 TRBV5-5 NA CASSLTGIGYEQYF TGTGCCAGCAGCTTGACAGGGATCGGATACGAGCAGTACTTC
TRBJ1-5 NA 14 TRBV6-1 NA CASSEAHTNQPQHF TGTGCCAGCAGTGAAGCCCACACAAATCAGCCCCAGCATTTT
TRBJ2-4 TRBD2 14 TRBV7-2 many CASSLTSGKNIQYF TGTGCCAGCAGCTTGACTAGCGGCAAAAACATTCAGTACTTC
TRBJ1-5 NA 18 TRBV21-1 NA CASSKGTELLYSNQPQHF TGTGCCAGCAGCAAAGGGACAGAGCTACTTTATAGCAATCAGCCCCAGCATTTT
TRBJ1-2 NA 12 TRBV3-1 few CASSQLTTGYTF TGTGCCAGCAGCCAACTAACCACCGGCTACACCTTC
TRBJ2-3 TRBD2 16 TRBV4-2 NA CASSPWTSGITDTQYF TGTGCCAGCAGCCCTTGGACTAGCGGAATCACAGATACGCAGTATTTT
TRBJ2-4 NA 16 TRBV20-1 NA CSARKWASGAKNIQYF TGCAGTGCTAGAAAATGGGCCAGTGGAGCCAAAAACATTCAGTACTTC
TRBJ1-2 NA 15 TRBV6-5 NA CASSTRGGANYGYTF TGTGCCAGCAGTACACGGGGTGGGGCGAACTATGGCTACACCTTC
TRBJ1-6 NA 17 TRBV2 NA CASSEDEGSSYNSPLHF TGTGCCAGCAGTGAAGATGAAGGGAGCTCCTATAATTCACCCCTCCACTTT
TRBJ2-7 NA 14 TRBV21-1 NA CASSKIQGPVEQYF TGTGCCAGCAGCAAAATTCAAGGCCCGGTGGAGCAGTACTTC
TRBJ2-4 TRBD1 12 TRBV20-1 NA CSAGTGGNIQYF TGCAGTGCTGGGACAGGGGGGAACATTCAGTACTTC
TRBJ1-2 NA 12 TRBV20-1 once CSAKDSSYGYTF TGCAGTGCTAAAGACAGTAGCTATGGCTACACCTTC
TRBJ1-5 NA 14 TRBV7-9 NA CASSPGWEWEPQHF TGTGCCAGCAGCCCAGGGTGGGAATGGGAGCCCCAGCATTTT
TRBJ1-4 TRBD1 16 TRBV7-9 few CASSFSSGTGFLGLFF TGTGCCAGCAGCTTCAGTAGCGGGACAGGGTTTCTTGGGCTGTTTTTT
TRBJ2-5 NA 14 TRBV14 NA CASSQDSRWETQYF TGTGCCAGCAGCCAAGATTCTAGATGGGAGACCCAGTACTTC
TRBJ2-7 TRBD1 15 TRBV15 NA CATSRFKTGGYEQYF TGTGCCACCAGCAGATTCAAGACAGGGGGGTACGAGCAGTACTTC
TRBJ2-3 TRBD2 16 TRBV7-3 NA CASSARLAGSTDTQYF TGTGCCAGCAGTGCAAGACTAGCGGGCAGCACAGATACGCAGTATTTT
TRBJ2-5 NA 17 TRBV6-5 NA CASSRYRGHQIQETQYF TGTGCCAGCAGTAGGTACCGTGGGCACCAAATCCAAGAGACCCAGTACTTC
TRBJ2-3 NA 17 TRBV7-2 many CASSPRDSRFSTDTQYF TGTGCCAGCAGCCCTAGGGATAGCCGATTTAGCACAGATACGCAGTATTTT
TRBJ2-1 TRBD2 14 TRBV30 NA CAWSGLAGIGEQFF TGTGCCTGGTCCGGACTAGCGGGGATTGGTGAGCAGTTCTTC
TRBJ1-1 NA 15 TRBV4-1 NA CASSQFRIVNTEAFF TGCGCCAGCAGCCAATTCCGGATTGTGAACACTGAAGCTTTCTTT
TRBJ2-6 NA 13 TRBV6-6 NA CASSGLWANVLTF TGTGCCAGCTCCGGACTGTGGGCCAACGTCCTGACTTTC
TRBJ2-2 NA 15 TRBV28 few CASSLWKRDTGELFF TGTGCCAGCAGTTTATGGAAGAGGGACACCGGGGAGCTGTTTTTT
TRBJ1-1 NA 13 TRBV29-1 NA CSVGGLLRAEAFF TGCAGCGTGGGGGGGCTACTGCGCGCTGAAGCTTTCTTT
TRBJ1-2 NA 12 TRBV12-3/TRBV12-4 NA CASTDRQGGYTF TGTGCCAGCACCGACCGGCAAGGTGGCTACACCTTC
TRBJ2-7 NA 14 TRBV10-3 NA CAISESAGEHEQYF TGTGCCATCAGTGAGTCGGCAGGGGAACACGAGCAGTACTTC
TRBJ2-2 NA 18 TRBV2 NA CASSPLRAGGLVTGELFF TGTGCCAGCAGCCCCCTCCGTGCCGGGGGCTTGGTTACCGGGGAGCTGTTTTTT
TRBJ2-5 NA 12 TRBV25-1 many CASSRLGETQYF TGTGCCAGCAGCAGACTGGGAGAGACCCAGTACTTC
TRBJ2-5 TRBD2 14 TRBV20-1 NA CSASWSGGKETQYF TGCAGTGCTTCGTGGAGCGGGGGAAAAGAGACCCAGTACTTC
TRBJ2-3 NA 15 TRBV3-1 many CASSQVAGGTDTQYF TGTGCCAGCAGCCAAGTTGCAGGGGGCACAGATACGCAGTATTTT
TRBJ1-4 NA 14 TRBV6-6 NA CASSYGQGNEKLFF TGTGCCAGCAGTTACGGGCAGGGGAACGAAAAACTGTTTTTT